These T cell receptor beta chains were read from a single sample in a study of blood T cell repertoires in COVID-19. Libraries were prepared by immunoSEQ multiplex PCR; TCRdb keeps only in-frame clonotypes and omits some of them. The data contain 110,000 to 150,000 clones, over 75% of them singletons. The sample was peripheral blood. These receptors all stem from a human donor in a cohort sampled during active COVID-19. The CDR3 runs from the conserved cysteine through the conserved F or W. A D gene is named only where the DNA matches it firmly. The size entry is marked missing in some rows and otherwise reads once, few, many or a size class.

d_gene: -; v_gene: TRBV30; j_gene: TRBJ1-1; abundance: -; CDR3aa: CAWNLMANTEAFF; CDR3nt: TGTGCCTGGAACCTCATGGCGAACACTGAAGCTTTCTTT
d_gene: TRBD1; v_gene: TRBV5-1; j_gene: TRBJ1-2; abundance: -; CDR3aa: CASSTGGEGYTF; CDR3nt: TGCGCCAGCAGCACAGGGGGAGAGGGCTACACCTTC
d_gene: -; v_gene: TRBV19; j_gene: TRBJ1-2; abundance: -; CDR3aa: CASSIGRGNYGYTF; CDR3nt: TGTGCCAGTAGTATAGGCAGGGGCAATTATGGCTACACCTTC
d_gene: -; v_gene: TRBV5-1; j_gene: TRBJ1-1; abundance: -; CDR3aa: CASSTQENTEAFF; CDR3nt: TGCGCCAGCAGCACACAGGAGAACACTGAAGCTTTCTTT
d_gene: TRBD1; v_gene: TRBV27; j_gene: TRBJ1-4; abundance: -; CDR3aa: CASSRVPGQGAVGKLFF; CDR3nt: TGTGCCAGCAGTAGAGTTCCGGGACAGGGGGCAGTGGGTAAACTGTTTTTT
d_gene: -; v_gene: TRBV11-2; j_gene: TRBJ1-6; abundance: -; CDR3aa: CASSVRVNNSPLHF; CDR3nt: TGTGCCAGCAGCGTCAGGGTGAATAATTCACCCCTCCACTTT
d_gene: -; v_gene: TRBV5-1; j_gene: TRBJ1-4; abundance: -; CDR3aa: CASSLGQTNEKLFF; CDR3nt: TGCGCCAGCAGCTTGGGACAAACGAATGAAAAACTGTTTTTT
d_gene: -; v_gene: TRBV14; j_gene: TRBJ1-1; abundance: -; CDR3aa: CASSQDPGGYTEAFF; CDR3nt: TGTGCCAGCAGCCAAGATCCGGGGGGCTACACTGAAGCTTTCTTT
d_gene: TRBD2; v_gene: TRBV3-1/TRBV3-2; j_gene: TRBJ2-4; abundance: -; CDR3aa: CASSQDKSGGVQYF; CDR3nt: TGTGCCAGCAGCCAAGATAAAAGCGGGGGGGTTCAGTACTTC
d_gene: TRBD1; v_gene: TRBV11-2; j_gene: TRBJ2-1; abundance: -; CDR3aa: CASSLDRDEQFF; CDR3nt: TGTGCCAGCAGCCTGGACAGGGATGAGCAGTTCTTC
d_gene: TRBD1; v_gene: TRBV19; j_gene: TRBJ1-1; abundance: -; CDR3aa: CASSVTGADTEAFF; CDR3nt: TGTGCCAGTAGTGTGACAGGGGCTGACACTGAAGCTTTCTTT
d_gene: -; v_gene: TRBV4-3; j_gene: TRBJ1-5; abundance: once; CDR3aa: CASSQVRQSHQPQHF; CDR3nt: TGCGCCAGCAGCCAAGTAAGACAGTCGCATCAGCCCCAGCATTTT
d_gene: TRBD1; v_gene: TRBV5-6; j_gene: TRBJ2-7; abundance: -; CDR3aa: CASSPGQGFREQYF; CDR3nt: TGTGCCAGCAGCCCGGGACAGGGGTTTCGCGAGCAGTACTTC
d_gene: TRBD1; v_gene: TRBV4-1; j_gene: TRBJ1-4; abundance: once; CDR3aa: CASSQEKGDRVSGELFF; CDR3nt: TGCGCCAGCAGCCAAGAAAAGGGGGACAGGGTGAGTGGGGAACTGTTTTTT
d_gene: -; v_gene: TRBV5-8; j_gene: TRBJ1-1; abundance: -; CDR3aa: CASSPQASYTEAFF; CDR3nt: TGTGCCAGCAGCCCCCAAGCATCCTACACTGAAGCTTTCTTT
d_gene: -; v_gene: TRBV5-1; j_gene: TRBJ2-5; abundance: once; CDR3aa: CASHNIGQETQYF; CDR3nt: TGCGCCAGCCACAATATCGGGCAAGAGACCCAGTACTTC
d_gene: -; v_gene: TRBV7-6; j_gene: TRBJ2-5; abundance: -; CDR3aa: CASTRGDGAQYF; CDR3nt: TGTGCCAGCACCCGGGGAGACGGGGCCCAGTACTTC
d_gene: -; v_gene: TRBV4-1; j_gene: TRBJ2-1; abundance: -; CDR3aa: CASSQDPQGDDEQFF; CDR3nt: TGCGCCAGCAGCCAAGATCCGCAGGGCGATGATGAGCAGTTCTTC
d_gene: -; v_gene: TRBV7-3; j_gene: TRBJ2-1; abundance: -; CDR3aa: CASSLYQGTYNEQFF; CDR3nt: TGTGCCAGCAGCTTATACCAGGGGACCTACAATGAGCAGTTCTTC
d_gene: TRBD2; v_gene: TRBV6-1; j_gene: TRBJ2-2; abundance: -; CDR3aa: CASSEQRGPPPGELFF; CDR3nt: TGTGCCAGCAGTGAACAGCGGGGGCCCCCTCCCGGGGAGCTGTTTTTT
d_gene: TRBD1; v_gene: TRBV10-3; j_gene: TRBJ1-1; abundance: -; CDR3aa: CAINTGTGGRNTEAFF; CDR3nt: TGTGCCATCAATACCGGGACAGGGGGGAGGAACACTGAAGCTTTCTTT
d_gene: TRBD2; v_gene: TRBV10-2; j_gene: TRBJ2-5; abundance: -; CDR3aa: CASSERGGRPQETQYF; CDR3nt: TGCGCCAGCAGTGAGCGAGGCGGGAGACCTCAAGAGACCCAGTACTTC
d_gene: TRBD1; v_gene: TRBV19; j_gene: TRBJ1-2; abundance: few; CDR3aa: CASSTDRDRGGYTF; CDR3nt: TGTGCCAGTAGTACTGACCGGGACAGGGGAGGCTACACCTTC
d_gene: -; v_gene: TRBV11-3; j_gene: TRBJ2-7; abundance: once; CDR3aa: CASSLAPSAYYEQYF; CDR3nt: TGTGCCAGCAGCTTAGCCCCTAGCGCCTACTACGAGCAGTACTTC
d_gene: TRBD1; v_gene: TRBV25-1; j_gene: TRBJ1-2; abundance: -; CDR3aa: CASSERGTGDYGYTF; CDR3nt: TGTGCCAGCAGTGAACGTGGGACAGGGGACTATGGCTACACCTTC
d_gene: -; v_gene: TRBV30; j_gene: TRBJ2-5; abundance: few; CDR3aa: CAWRRLVSRTQYF; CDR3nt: TGTGCCTGGAGGCGTCTAGTTTCCCGGACCCAGTACTTC
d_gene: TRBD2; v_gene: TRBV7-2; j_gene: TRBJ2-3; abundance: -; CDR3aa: CASSSGSGRARDTQYF; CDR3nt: TGTGCCAGCAGCTCGGGAAGCGGGAGGGCCAGGGATACGCAGTATTTT
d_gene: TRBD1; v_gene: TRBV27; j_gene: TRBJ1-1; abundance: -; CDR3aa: CASSPGQEGTEAFF; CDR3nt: TGTGCCAGCAGTCCCGGACAGGAGGGGACTGAAGCTTTCTTT
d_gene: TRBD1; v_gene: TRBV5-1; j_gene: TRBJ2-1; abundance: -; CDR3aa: CASRLGTGGVNEQFF; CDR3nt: TGCGCCAGCCGGTTGGGGACAGGGGGTGTGAATGAGCAGTTCTTC
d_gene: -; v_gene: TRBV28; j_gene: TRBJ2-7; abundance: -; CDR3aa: CASSSPGYEQYF; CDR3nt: TGTGCCAGCAGTTCCCCAGGATACGAGCAGTACTTC
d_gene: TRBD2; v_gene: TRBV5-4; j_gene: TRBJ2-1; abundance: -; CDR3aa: CASSLNTRGREFF; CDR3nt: TGTGCCAGCAGCTTAAACACCCGGGGGAGGGAGTTCTTC
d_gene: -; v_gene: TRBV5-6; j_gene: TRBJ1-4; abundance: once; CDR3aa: CASSPRGKLNEKLFF; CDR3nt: TGTGCCAGCAGCCCACGGGGGAAGTTGAATGAAAAACTGTTTTTT
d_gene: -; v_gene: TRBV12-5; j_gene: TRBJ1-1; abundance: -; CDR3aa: CASGLGVNTEAFF; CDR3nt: TGTGCTAGTGGTTTAGGGGTGAACACTGAAGCTTTCTTT
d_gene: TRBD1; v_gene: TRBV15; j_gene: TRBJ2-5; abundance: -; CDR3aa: CATSRDLGTGGQETQYF; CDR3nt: TGTGCCACCAGCAGAGATCTGGGGACAGGGGGCCAAGAGACCCAGTACTTC
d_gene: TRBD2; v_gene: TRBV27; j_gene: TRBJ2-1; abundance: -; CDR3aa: CASLPWGGGTLGNEQFF; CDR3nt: TGTGCCAGCCTCCCATGGGGGGGAGGGACCTTGGGGAATGAGCAGTTCTTC
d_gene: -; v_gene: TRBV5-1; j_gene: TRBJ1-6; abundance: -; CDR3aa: CASSWGDPNSPLHF; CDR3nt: TGCGCCAGCAGCTGGGGGGATCCGAATTCACCCCTCCACTTT
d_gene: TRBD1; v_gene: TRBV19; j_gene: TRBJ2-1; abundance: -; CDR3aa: CASSIPTGGSYNEQFF; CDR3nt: TGTGCCAGTAGTATTCCGACAGGGGGCTCCTACAATGAGCAGTTCTTC
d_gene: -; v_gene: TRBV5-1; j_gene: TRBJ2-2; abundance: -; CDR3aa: CASSLQGPPAGELFF; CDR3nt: TGCGCCAGCAGCTTACAGGGACCCCCCGCCGGGGAGCTGTTTTTT
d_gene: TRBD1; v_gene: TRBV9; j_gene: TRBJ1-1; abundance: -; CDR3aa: CASSVEPGGRDREAEAFF; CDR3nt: TGTGCCAGCAGCGTAGAACCCGGGGGTCGGGACAGGGAGGCTGAAGCTTTCTTT
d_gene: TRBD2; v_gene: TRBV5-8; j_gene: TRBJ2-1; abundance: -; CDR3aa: CASSPELAGAGGEQFF; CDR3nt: TGTGCCAGCAGCCCTGAACTAGCGGGAGCCGGTGGGGAGCAGTTCTTC
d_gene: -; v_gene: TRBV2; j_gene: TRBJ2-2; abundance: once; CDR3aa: CASSEGAPTGELFF; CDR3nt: TGTGCCAGCAGTGAAGGGGCACCCACCGGGGAGCTGTTTTTT
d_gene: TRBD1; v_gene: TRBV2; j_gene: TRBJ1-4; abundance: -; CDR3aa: CASSPGTGNLGEKLFF; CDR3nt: TGTGCCAGCAGTCCCGGGACAGGGAACTTGGGGGAAAAACTGTTTTTT
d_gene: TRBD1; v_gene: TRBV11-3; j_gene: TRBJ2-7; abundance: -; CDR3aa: CASSSEGQALGEQYF; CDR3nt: TGTGCCAGCAGCTCCGAGGGACAGGCCCTGGGGGAGCAGTACTTC
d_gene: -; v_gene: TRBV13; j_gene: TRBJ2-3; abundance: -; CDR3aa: CASSPRHRTDTQYF; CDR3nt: TGTGCCAGCAGCCCCAGACATCGCACAGATACGCAGTATTTT
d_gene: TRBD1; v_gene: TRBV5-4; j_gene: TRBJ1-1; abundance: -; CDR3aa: CASSSVPGQGLNTEAFF; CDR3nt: TGTGCCAGCAGCTCCGTCCCGGGACAGGGCTTGAACACTGAAGCTTTCTTT
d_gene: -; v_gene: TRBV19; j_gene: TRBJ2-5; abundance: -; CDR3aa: CASMELGGQETQYF; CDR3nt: TGTGCCAGTATGGAGCTAGGCGGGCAAGAGACCCAGTACTTC
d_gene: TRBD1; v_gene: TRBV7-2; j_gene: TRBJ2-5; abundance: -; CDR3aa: CASSTQGAGKTQYF; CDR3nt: TGTGCCAGCAGCACACAGGGGGCGGGGAAGACCCAGTACTTC
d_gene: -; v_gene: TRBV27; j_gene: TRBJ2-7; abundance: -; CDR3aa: CASSSYAEPGKHYEQYF; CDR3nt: TGTGCCAGCAGTTCTTACGCTGAGCCGGGGAAGCATTACGAGCAGTACTTC
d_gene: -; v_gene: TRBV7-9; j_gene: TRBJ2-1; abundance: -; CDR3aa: CASSFSAPWNEQFF; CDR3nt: TGTGCCAGCAGCTTCTCCGCGCCCTGGAATGAGCAGTTCTTC
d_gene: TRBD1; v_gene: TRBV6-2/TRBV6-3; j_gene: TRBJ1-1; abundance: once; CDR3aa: CASSYSGTVEAFF; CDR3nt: TGTGCCAGCAGTTACTCGGGGACAGTGGAAGCTTTCTTT
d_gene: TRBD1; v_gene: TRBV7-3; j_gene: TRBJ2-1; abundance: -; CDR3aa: CASSLQGPYNEQFF; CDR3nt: TGTGCCAGCAGTCTACAGGGGCCCTACAATGAGCAGTTCTTC
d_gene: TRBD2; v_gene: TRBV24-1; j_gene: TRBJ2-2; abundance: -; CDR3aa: CATSGPRTSGVSNTGELFF; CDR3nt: TGTGCCACCAGCGGGCCGAGGACTAGCGGGGTTTCGAACACCGGGGAGCTGTTTTTT
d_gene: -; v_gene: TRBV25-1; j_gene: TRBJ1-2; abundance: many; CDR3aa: CASSGMLGGSGYTF; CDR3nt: TGTGCCAGCAGTGGAATGCTGGGGGGGTCTGGCTACACCTTC
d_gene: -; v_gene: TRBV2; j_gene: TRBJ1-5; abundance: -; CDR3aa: CASNRQVNQPQHF; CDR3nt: TGTGCCAGCAACAGACAGGTTAATCAGCCCCAGCATTTT
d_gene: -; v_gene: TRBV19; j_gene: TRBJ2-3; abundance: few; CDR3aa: CASSRFGGKRVADTQYF; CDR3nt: TGTGCCAGTAGTAGATTTGGAGGGAAGCGGGTGGCAGATACGCAGTATTTT
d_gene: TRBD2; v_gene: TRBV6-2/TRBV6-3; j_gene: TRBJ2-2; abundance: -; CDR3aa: CASSFNLRLAGARDTGELFF; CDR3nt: TGTGCCAGCAGTTTTAATTTACGGCTAGCGGGGGCTCGAGACACCGGGGAGCTGTTTTTT
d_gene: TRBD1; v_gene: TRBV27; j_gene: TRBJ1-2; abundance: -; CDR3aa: CASSLSGQGSYGYTF; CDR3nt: TGTGCCAGCAGTTTATCAGGACAGGGATCCTATGGCTACACCTTC
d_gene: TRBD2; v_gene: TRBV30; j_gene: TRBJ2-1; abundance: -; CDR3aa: CAWRYSAGGYNEQFF; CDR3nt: TGTGCCTGGAGATACTCAGCGGGAGGGTACAATGAGCAGTTCTTC